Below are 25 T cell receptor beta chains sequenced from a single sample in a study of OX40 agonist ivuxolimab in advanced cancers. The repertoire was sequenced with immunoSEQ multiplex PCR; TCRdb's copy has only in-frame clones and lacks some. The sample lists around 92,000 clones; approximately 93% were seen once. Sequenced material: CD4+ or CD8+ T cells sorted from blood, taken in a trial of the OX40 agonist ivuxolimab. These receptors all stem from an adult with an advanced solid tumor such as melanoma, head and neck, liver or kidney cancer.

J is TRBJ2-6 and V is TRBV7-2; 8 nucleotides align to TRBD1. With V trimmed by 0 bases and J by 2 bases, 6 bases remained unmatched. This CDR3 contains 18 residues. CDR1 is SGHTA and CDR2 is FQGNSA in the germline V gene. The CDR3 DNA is TGTGCCAGCAGCTTAGCCCGGACAGGGAGGCCTGGGGCCAACGTCCTGACTTTC. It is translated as CASSLARTGRPGANVLTF.

CDR3 coding DNA: TGTGCCAGCAGTTTTTGGGGTCCCAATCAGCCCCAGCATTTT. Translated, it gives CASSFWGPNQPQHF. The chain employs TRBV27 and TRBJ1-5; D gene uncertain. The germline gives CDR1 MNHEY, CDR2 SMNVEV (reference sequence). V was trimmed by 3 bases and J by 3 bases, leaving 9 bases between them. The CDR3 runs 14 residues.

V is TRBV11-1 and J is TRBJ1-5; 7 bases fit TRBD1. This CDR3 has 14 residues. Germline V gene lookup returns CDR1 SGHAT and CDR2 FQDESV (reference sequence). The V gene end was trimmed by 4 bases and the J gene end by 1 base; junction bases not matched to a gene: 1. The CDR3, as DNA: TGTGCCAGCAGCTCGGGACAGAGCAATCAGCCCCAGCATTTT. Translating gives CASSSGQSNQPQHF.

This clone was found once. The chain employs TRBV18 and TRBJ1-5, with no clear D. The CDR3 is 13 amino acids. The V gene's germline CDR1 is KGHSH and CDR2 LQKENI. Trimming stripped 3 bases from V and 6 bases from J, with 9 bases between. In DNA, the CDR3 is TGTGCCAGCTCACCCTACGGAGGTCAGCCCCAGCATTTT. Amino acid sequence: CASSPYGGQPQHF.

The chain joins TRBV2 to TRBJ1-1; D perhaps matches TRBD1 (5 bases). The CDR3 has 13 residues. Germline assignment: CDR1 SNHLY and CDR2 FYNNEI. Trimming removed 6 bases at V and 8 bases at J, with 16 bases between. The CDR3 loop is CASSHRNPPEAFF. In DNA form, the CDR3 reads TGTGCCAGCAGCCACAGGAACCCACCCGAAGCTTTCTTT.

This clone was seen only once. The CDR3 spells CASSSPSQGVNEQFF. CDR3 in DNA: TGTGCCAGCAGTTCTCCTAGTCAAGGGGTTAATGAGCAGTTCTTC. This rearrangement joins TRBV27 to TRBJ2-1; weak D call: TRBD1 (5 bases). The CDR3 is 15 residues long. Germline V gene sequence: CDR1 MNHEY, CDR2 SMNVEV (reference sequence). The V end lost 4 bases, the J end lost 7 bases, and 17 bases lay between the germline ends.

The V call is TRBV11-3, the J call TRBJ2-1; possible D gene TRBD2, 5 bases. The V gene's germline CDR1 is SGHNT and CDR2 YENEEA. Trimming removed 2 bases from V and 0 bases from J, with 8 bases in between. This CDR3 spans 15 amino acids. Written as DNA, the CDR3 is TGTGCCAGCAGCTTAACGGGGAGCTCCTACAATGAGCAGTTCTTC. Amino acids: CASSLTGSSYNEQFF. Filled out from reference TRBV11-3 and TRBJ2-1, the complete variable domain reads EAGVVQSPRYKIIEKKQPVAFWCNPISGHNTLYWYLQNLGQGPELLIRYENEEAVDDSQLPKDRFSAERLKGVDSTLKIQPAELGDSAVYLCASSLTGSSYNEQFFGPGTRLTVL.

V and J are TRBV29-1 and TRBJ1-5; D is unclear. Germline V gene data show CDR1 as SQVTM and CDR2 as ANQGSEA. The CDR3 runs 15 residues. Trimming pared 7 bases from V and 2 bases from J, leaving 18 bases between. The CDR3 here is CSAADGVGGNQPQHF. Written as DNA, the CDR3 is TGCAGCGCAGCGGACGGCGTGGGTGGCAATCAGCCCCAGCATTTT.

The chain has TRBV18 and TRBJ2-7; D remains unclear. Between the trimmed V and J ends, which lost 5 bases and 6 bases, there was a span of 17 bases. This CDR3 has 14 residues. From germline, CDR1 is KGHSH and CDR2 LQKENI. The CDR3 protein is CASSGGGRWGEQYF. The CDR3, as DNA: TGTGCCAGCTCAGGTGGCGGTCGCTGGGGCGAGCAGTACTTC.

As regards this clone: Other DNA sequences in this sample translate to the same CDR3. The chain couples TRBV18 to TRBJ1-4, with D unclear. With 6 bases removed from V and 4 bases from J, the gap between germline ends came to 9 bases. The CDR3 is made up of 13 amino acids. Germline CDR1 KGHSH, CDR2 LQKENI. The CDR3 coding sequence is TGTGCCAGCTCGCCGGGGAGTAATGAAAAACTGTTTTTT. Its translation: CASSPGSNEKLFF.

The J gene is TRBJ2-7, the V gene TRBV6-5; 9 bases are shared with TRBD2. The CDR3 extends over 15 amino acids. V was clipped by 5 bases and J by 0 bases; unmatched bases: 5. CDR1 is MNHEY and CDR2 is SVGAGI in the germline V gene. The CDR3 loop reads CASSTAGGSSYEQYF. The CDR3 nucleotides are TGTGCCAGCAGTACAGCGGGGGGAAGCTCCTACGAGCAGTACTTC.

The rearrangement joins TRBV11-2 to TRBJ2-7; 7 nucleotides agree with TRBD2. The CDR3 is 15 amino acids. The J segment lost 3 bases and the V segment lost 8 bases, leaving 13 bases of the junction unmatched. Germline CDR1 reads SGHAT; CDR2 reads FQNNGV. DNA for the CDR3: TGTGCCAGCCTGATTAGAGGGCTAGCGGACTACGAGCAGTACTTC. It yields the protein CASLIRGLADYEQYF. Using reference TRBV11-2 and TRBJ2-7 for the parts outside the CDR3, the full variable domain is EAGVAQSPRYKIIEKRQSVAFWCNPISGHATLYWYQQILGQGPKLLIQFQNNGVVDDSQLPKDRFSAERLKGVDSTLKIQPAKLEDSAVYLCASLIRGLADYEQYFGPGTRLTVT.

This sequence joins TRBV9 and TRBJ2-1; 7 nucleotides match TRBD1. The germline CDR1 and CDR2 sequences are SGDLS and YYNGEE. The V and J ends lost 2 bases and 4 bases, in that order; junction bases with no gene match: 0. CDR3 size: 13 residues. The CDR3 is CASSVGQYNEQFF. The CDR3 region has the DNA TGTGCCAGCAGCGTGGGACAGTACAATGAGCAGTTCTTC.

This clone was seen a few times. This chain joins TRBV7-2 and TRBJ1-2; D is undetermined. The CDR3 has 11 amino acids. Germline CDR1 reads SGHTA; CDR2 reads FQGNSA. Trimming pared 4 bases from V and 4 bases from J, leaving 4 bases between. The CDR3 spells CASSSSYGYTF. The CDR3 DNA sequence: TGTGCCAGCAGCTCCTCCTATGGCTACACCTTC.

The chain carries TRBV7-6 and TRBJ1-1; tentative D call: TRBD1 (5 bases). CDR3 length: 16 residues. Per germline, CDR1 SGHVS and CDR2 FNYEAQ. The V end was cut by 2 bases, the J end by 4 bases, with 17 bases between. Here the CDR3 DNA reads TGTGCCAGCAGCTTAAATCTTGGCCAGGGCGCCACTGAAGCTTTCTTT. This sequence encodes CASSLNLGQGATEAFF.

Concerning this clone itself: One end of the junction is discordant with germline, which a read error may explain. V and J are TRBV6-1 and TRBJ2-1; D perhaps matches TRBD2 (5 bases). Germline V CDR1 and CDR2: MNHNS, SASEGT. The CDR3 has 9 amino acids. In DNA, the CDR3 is TGTGCCCTACACGCCTTGAGGGTCTTC. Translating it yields CALHALRVF.

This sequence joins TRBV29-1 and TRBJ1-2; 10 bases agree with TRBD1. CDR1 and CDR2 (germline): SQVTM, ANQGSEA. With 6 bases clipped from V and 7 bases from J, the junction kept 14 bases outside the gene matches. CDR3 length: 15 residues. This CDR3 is CSVPKADRGLGGYTF. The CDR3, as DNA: TGCAGCGTCCCTAAGGCCGACAGGGGGCTTGGTGGCTACACCTTC.

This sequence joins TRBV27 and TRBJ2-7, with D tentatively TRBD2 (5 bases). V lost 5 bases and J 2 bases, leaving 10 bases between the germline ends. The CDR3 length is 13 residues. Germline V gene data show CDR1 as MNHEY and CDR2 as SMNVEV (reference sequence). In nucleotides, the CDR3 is TGTGCCAGCAGTCTCGCGGGTGCCTACGAGCAGTACTTC. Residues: CASSLAGAYEQYF.

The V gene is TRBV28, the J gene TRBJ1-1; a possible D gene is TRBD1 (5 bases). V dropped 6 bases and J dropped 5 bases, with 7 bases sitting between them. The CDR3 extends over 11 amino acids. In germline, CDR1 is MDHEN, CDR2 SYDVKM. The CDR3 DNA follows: TGTGCCAGCAGGGGGACTACTGAAGCTTTCTTT. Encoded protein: CASRGTTEAFF.

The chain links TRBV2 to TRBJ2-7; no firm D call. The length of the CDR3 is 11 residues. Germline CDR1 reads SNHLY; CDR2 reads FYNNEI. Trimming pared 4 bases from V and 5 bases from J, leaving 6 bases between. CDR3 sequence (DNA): TGTGCCAGCAGTGTGTCCCACGAGCAGTACTTC. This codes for CASSVSHEQYF. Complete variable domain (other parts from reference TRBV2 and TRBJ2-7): EPEVTQTPSHQVTQMGQEVILRCVPISNHLYFYWYRQILGQKVEFLVSFYNNEISEKSEIFDDQFSVERPDGSNFTLKIRSTKLEDSAMYFCASSVSHEQYFGPGTRLTVT.

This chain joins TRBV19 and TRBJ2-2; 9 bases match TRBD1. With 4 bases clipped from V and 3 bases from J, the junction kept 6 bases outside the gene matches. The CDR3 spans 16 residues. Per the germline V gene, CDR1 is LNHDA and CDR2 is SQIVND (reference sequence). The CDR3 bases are TGTGCCAGTAGTAGGGGGGGACAGGGATACACCGGGGAGCTGTTTTTT. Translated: CASSRGGQGYTGELFF.

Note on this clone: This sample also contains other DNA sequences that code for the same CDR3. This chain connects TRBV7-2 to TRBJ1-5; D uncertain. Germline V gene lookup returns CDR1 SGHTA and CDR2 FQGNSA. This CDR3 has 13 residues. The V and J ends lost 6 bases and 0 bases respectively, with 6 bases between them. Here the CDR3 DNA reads TGTGCCAGCAGTTTAAATAGCAATCAGCCCCAGCATTTT. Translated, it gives CASSLNSNQPQHF. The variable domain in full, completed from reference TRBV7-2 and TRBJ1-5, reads GAGVSQSPSNKVTEKGKDVELRCDPISGHTALYWYRQSLGQGLEFLIYFQGNSAPDKSGLPSDRFSAERTGGSVSTLTIQRTQQEDSAVYLCASSLNSNQPQHFGDGTRLSIL.

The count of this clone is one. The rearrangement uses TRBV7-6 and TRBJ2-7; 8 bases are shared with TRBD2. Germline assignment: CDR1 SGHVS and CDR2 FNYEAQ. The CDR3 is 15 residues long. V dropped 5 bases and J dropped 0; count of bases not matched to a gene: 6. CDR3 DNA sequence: TGTGCCAGCAGCCCCCGACTAGCGAGCTCCTACGAGCAGTACTTC. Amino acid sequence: CASSPRLASSYEQYF.

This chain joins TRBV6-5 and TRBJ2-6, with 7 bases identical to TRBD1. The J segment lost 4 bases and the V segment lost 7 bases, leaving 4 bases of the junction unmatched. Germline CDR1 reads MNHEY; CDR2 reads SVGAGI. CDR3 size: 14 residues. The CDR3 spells CASIDRAGANVLTF. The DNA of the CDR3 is TGTGCCAGCATAGACAGGGCCGGGGCCAACGTCCTGACTTTC.

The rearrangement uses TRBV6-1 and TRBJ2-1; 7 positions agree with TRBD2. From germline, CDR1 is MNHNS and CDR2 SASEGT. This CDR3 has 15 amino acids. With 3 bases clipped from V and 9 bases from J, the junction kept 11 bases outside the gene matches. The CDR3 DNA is TGTGCCAGCAGTGAGCAGGGTGGCTCGGGGGGTGAGCAGTTCTTC. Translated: CASSEQGGSGGEQFF.